Below, 4 T cell receptor beta chains from the same sample are listed, as sequenced in a study of blood T cell repertoires in COVID-19. The table came from immunoSEQ multiplex PCR; TCRdb's copy has only in-frame clones and leaves some out. In the table there are 150,000 to 180,000 clones, around 83% of which are singletons. The sequenced material came from peripheral blood. These receptors originate from a woman between 55 and 75 years old with COVID-19, enrolled during active disease.

The genes are TRBV4-1 and TRBJ2-7; perhaps TRBD2 as D (5 bases). The CDR3 runs to 15 residues. V gave up 3 bases and J gave up 1 base, with 13 bases separating them. Germline V gives CDR1 MGHRA, CDR2 YSYEKL. The CDR3 DNA is TGCGCCAGCAGCCAGGAACGGGGAGCATCCTACGAGCAGTACGTC. It translates to CASSQERGASYEQYV.

This chain uses TRBV9 with TRBJ1-1; tentatively, D is TRBD1 (5 bases). V was shortened by 0 bases and J by 4 bases, with 19 bases between the two germline ends. In germline, CDR1 is SGDLS, CDR2 YYNGEE. This CDR3 region has 17 residues. The CDR3 nucleotides are TGTGCCAGCAGCGTAGGGCAGGGTTACGGAATGGGCACTGAAGCTTTCTTT. Protein: CASSVGQGYGMGTEAFF.

V and J are TRBV19 and TRBJ1-5; D might be TRBD1 (6 bases). The CDR3 runs to 14 residues. Looked up from germline, CDR1 is LNHDA and CDR2 is SQIVND (reference sequence). The V gene lost 7 bases and the J gene lost 5 bases, with 15 bases spanning the gap. CDR3 DNA: TGTGCCAGTACAGGGGCGTCGTGGGATCAGCCCCAGCATTTT. Translated, it gives CASTGASWDQPQHF.

The chain recombines TRBV5-8 with TRBJ2-5, with TRBD2 matching over 9 bases. This CDR3 region has 16 residues. V gave up 4 bases and J gave up 5 bases; unmatched junction bases: 12. Per germline, CDR1 SGHTS and CDR2 YDEGEE. CDR3 residues: CASSPRGRGGRETQYF. The CDR3 DNA reads as TGTGCCAGCAGCCCCCGGGGGCGGGGGGGCCGTGAGACCCAGTACTTC. Filled out from reference TRBV5-8 and TRBJ2-5, the complete variable domain reads EAGVTQSPTHLIKTRGQQATLRCSPISGHTSVYWYQQALGLGLQFLLWYDEGEERNRGNFPPRFSGRQFPNYSSELNVNALELEDSALYLCASSPRGRGGRETQYFGPGTRLLVL.